A selection of T cell receptor beta chains follows, all from one sample in a study of shared clonotypes between healthy human individuals. Clones were sequenced by immunoSEQ multiplex PCR, and TCRdb holds only the in-frame ones, with some missing. The table has over a million clones, 65% to 80% seen once. The sample taken for sequencing was memory CD4+ T cells sorted from blood. These receptors originate from a man between 18 and 29 years old in good health. Both conserved end residues are part of each CDR3. The D gene is left open where the match is weak. Not every row has a clone size; where given, it reads once, few, many or a size class.

.,16,.,TRBV6-1,TRBJ2-1,CASSVRTVSSYNEQFF,TGTGCCAGCAGTGTCCGGACGGTAAGCTCCTACAATGAGCAGTTCTTC
TRBD1,20,.,TRBV27,TRBJ2-3,CASSFFPDRVRTDSTDTQYF,TGTGCCAGCAGTTTTTTCCCGGACAGGGTTCGAACCGACAGCACAGATACGCAGTATTTT
.,13,.,TRBV29-1,TRBJ1-1,CSVSVGGNTEAFF,TGCAGCGTCTCAGTGGGGGGGAACACTGAAGCTTTCTTT
.,16,.,TRBV5-1,TRBJ1-4,CASSETTGTGNEKLFF,TGCGCCAGCAGCGAAACCACCGGGACTGGTAATGAAAAACTGTTTTTT
.,13,once,TRBV11-3,TRBJ2-5,CASSLEAGETQYF,TGTGCCAGCAGCTTAGAGGCGGGAGAGACCCAGTACTTC
.,16,.,TRBV5-6,TRBJ1-5,CASSLYPGHTRGPQHF,TGTGCCAGCAGCTTGTATCCGGGACACACAAGGGGGCCCCAGCATTTT
.,17,.,TRBV1,TRBJ2-5,CTSSPRRHGREQETQYF,TGCACCAGCAGTCCAAGACGTCACGGGAGGGAGCAAGAGACCCAGTACTTC
TRBD1,13,.,TRBV4-2,TRBJ1-2,CASSMGQNYGYTF,TGTGCCAGCAGCATGGGACAGAACTATGGCTACACCTTC
.,14,.,TRBV10-2,TRBJ2-3,CASSRDRSTDTQYF,TGCGCCAGCAGCCGGGACCGGAGCACAGATACGCAGTATTTT
.,15,.,TRBV18,TRBJ1-1,CASSPKSVLLGEAFF,TGTGCCAGCTCACCAAAATCGGTATTGTTAGGTGAAGCTTTCTTT
.,13,.,TRBV5-6,TRBJ2-4,CASSLGGENIQYF,TGTGCCAGCAGCCTTGGAGGTGAGAACATTCAGTACTTC
TRBD1,16,.,TRBV4-1,TRBJ1-6,CASSPGQGTSYSPLHF,TGCGCCAGCAGCCCGGGACAGGGGACATCCTATTCACCCCTCCACTTT
.,16,few,TRBV5-8,TRBJ1-2,CASSYSFTAPKDGYTF,TGTGCCAGCAGCTATTCCTTTACTGCCCCCAAAGATGGCTACACCTTC
.,15,.,TRBV6-6,TRBJ2-7,CASKEQGFVSYEQYF,TGTGCCAGCAAGGAACAGGGATTTGTCTCCTACGAGCAGTACTTC
.,13,few,TRBV6-5,TRBJ1-2,CASNQGRGRGYTF,TGTGCCAGCAACCAGGGGCGCGGACGGGGCTACACCTTC
.,12,.,TRBV7-9,TRBJ2-7,CASSLETVEQYF,TGTGCCAGCAGCTTAGAGACAGTAGAGCAGTACTTC
.,16,.,TRBV10-2,TRBJ2-6,CASSERGASGANVLTF,TGCGCCAGCAGTGAGAGAGGGGCTTCTGGGGCCAACGTCCTGACTTTC
TRBD2,16,.,TRBV10-3,TRBJ2-3,CAISEGTSGSTDTQYF,TGTGCCATCAGTGAGGGGACTAGCGGAAGCACAGATACGCAGTATTTT
TRBD1,15,.,TRBV6-5,TRBJ1-3,CASSYSGQGADTIYF,TGTGCCAGCAGTTACTCTGGACAGGGGGCGGACACCATATATTTT
.,15,.,TRBV5-6,TRBJ1-1,CASSLGQTLNTEAFF,TGTGCCAGCAGCTTAGGGCAGACCCTGAACACTGAAGCTTTCTTT
TRBD1,12,.,TRBV27,TRBJ1-2,CASSGQGHGYTF,TGTGCCAGCAGTGGACAGGGTCATGGCTACACCTTC
TRBD2,16,.,TRBV2,TRBJ2-1,CASSERSGNSYNEQFF,TGTGCCAGCAGTGAAAGAAGCGGGAACTCCTACAATGAGCAGTTCTTC
TRBD1,15,.,TRBV30,TRBJ1-2,CAWSVGAGGNYGYTF,TGTGCCTGGAGTGTAGGCGCAGGGGGTAACTATGGCTACACCTTC
TRBD1,14,.,TRBV29-1,TRBJ2-1,CSFKGQGFYNEQFF,TGCAGCTTTAAAGGACAGGGTTTCTACAATGAGCAGTTCTTC
.,14,once,TRBV6-6,TRBJ2-7,CASSSLDRVGEQYF,TGTGCCAGCAGTTCCTTAGACAGAGTGGGGGAGCAGTACTTC
.,19,.,TRBV14,TRBJ1-3,CASSRRGDGGRGAGNTIYF,TGTGCCAGCAGCCGCCGAGGGGACGGTGGCCGGGGAGCGGGAAACACCATATATTTT
TRBD2,15,.,TRBV2,TRBJ2-7,CASSDQLAGEDEQYF,TGTGCCAGCAGTGACCAACTAGCGGGAGAAGACGAGCAGTACTTC
.,12,many,TRBV7-6,TRBJ2-2,CASSPNYGELFF,TGTGCCAGCTCCCCTAATTACGGGGAGCTGTTTTTT
.,14,.,TRBV10-3,TRBJ2-6,CAISLGSGANVLTF,TGTGCCATCAGTTTAGGATCTGGGGCCAACGTCCTGACTTTC
.,16,once,TRBV10-3,TRBJ2-1,CAISAWDFGPTNEQFF,TGTGCCATCAGTGCGTGGGACTTCGGGCCTACCAATGAGCAGTTCTTC
.,16,.,TRBV27,TRBJ2-1,CASSYIRGAFGNEQFF,TGTGCCAGCAGTTATATACGGGGGGCCTTCGGTAATGAACAGTTCTTC
TRBD1,14,few,TRBV29-1,TRBJ2-2,CSVGETGSTGELFF,TGCAGCGTTGGAGAGACAGGGTCCACCGGGGAGCTGTTTTTT
TRBD2,15,.,TRBV5-1,TRBJ2-5,CASSLGTSGMETQYF,TGCGCCAGCAGCTTGGGGACTAGCGGGATGGAGACCCAGTACTTC